These 32 T cell receptor beta chains originate from one sample sequenced in a study of T cells in Graves' hyperthyroidism and ophthalmopathy. Regions amplified from RNA transcripts were the TCR beta CDR3 regions. TCR CDR3 underwent first-round RT-PCR with the HTBI primer set. Via MiXCR, TCRdb re-called the multiplex PCR reads, giving one row per CDR3 protein. The table has about 840,000 distinct CDR3 sequences, about 38% seen once. The sequencing sample was made of blood. These receptors were obtained from a man aged 18 to 30 with Graves' hyperthyroidism.

The chain has TRBV7-9 and TRBJ2-5; 10 bases are a match to TRBD1. The CDR3 has 16 amino acids. Germline-derived CDR1 and CDR2 are SEHNR and FQNEAQ (reference sequence). The V gene end was trimmed by 5 bases and the J gene end by 2 bases; junction bases not matched to a gene: 8. CDR3 nucleotides: TGTGCCAGCAGCCCCCAGACAGGGGGCTGGCAAGAGACCCAGTACTTC. Translated, it gives CASSPQTGGWQETQYF.

This chain uses TRBV29-1 with TRBJ1-3, with D perhaps matching TRBD1 (6 bases). CDR1 and CDR2 (germline): SQVTM, ANQGSEA. The ends were cut back, 2 bases at V and 7 bases at J, with 9 bases in the middle. This CDR3 has 12 residues. The CDR3 sequence is CSVERQENTIYF. In DNA form, the CDR3 reads TGCAGCGTTGAAAGACAGGAGAACACCATATATTTT.

The chain carries TRBV11-2 and TRBJ1-3; D call uncertain. Trimming removed 3 bases from V and 1 base from J, with 7 bases in between. The CDR3 length is 14 residues. Per germline, CDR1 SGHAT and CDR2 FQNNGV. The CDR3 spells CASSFIGSGNTIYF. The CDR3 nucleotides read TGTGCCAGCAGCTTTATTGGGTCTGGAAACACCATATATTTT. The variable domain in full, with the rest retrieved from reference TRBV11-2 and TRBJ1-3, is EAGVAQSPRYKIIEKRQSVAFWCNPISGHATLYWYQQILGQGPKLLIQFQNNGVVDDSQLPKDRFSAERLKGVDSTLKIQPAKLEDSAVYLCASSFIGSGNTIYFGEGSWLTVV.

This clonotype was detected many times. J is TRBJ2-7 and V is TRBV2, with D maybe TRBD1 (6 bases). Between the trimmed V and J ends, which lost 6 bases and 0 bases, there was a span of 15 bases. The CDR3 runs to 15 residues. The germline V gene has CDR1 SNHLY and CDR2 FYNNEI. The CDR3 protein is CASSSIRTASYEQYF. The CDR3 DNA is TGTGCCAGCAGCTCCATCAGGACAGCCTCCTACGAGCAGTACTTC.

This clonotype was seen only a few times. The chain has TRBV7-2 and TRBJ2-5; 7 positions match TRBD1. V lost 5 bases, J lost 1 base, and 7 bases stayed unmatched. The CDR3 length is 15 residues. The germline gives CDR1 SGHTA, CDR2 FQGNSA. The CDR3 loop is CASSLLTGTQETQYF. Written as DNA, the CDR3 is TGTGCCAGCAGCCTTCTGACAGGGACCCAAGAGACCCAGTACTTC.

V is TRBV7-8 and J is TRBJ2-5, with TRBD1 as a possible D gene (6 bases). This CDR3 has 16 amino acids. Germline V CDR1 and CDR2: SGHVS, FQNEAQ. Trimming took 1 base from V and 2 from J, leaving 14 bases between them. CDR3 DNA: TGTGCCAGCAGCTTAGTGGGGTGGGGGCCACAAGAGACCCAGTACTTC. Amino acid sequence: CASSLVGWGPQETQYF.

V is TRBV9 and J is TRBJ1-6; tentatively, D is TRBD1 (6 bases). The CDR3 contains 14 residues. The germline gives CDR1 SGDLS, CDR2 YYNGEE. The germline V and J ends were trimmed by 5 bases and 10 bases, with 16 bases remaining between them. This chain's CDR3 is CASSPPGAGSPLHF. The CDR3 region has the DNA TGTGCCAGCAGTCCCCCAGGGGCTGGGTCACCCCTCCACTTT.

The chain carries TRBV10-2 and TRBJ1-1, with 7 nucleotides matching TRBD1. Trimming at V came to 7 bases and at J to 6 bases, leaving 11 bases not matched to a gene. There are 14 residues in the CDR3. Germline CDR1 reads WSHSY; CDR2 reads SAAADI. DNA for the CDR3: TGCGCCAGCACATTACAGGGGTACAATTCTGAAGCTTTCTTT. The encoded protein is CASTLQGYNSEAFF.

This chain connects TRBV5-1 to TRBJ2-2; possible D gene TRBD2, 6 bases. The germline V gene has CDR1 SGHRS and CDR2 YFSETQ. This CDR3 contains 15 residues. The germline V and J ends were trimmed by 1 base and 3 bases, with 10 bases remaining between them. CDR3 amino acids: CASSLRGLDTGELFF. For the CDR3, the DNA is TGCGCCAGCAGCTTGAGGGGACTTGACACCGGGGAGCTGTTTTTT.

Points on this clonotype: A much larger clone differs by one base, so this may be a read error. The V call is TRBV2, the J call TRBJ1-4; a weak D match, TRBD1 (6 bases). This CDR3 is built from 14 residues. The germline CDR1 and CDR2 sequences are SNHLY and FYNNEI. Here the CDR3 reads CASSERTENEELFF. In DNA form, the CDR3 reads TGTGCCAGCAGTGAGCGGACAGAGAATGAAGAACTGTTTTTT.

In this sample, this clonotype turned up many times. This sequence joins TRBV10-2 and TRBJ1-2; 9 nucleotides agree with TRBD1. The CDR3 is 15 residues long. V trimming: 5 bases; J trimming: 6 bases; junction bases outside the gene matches: 10. CDR1 and CDR2 from the germline V gene are WSHSY and SAAADI. CDR3 sequence reads: CASSFFTGTGNGYTF. The CDR3 DNA sequence: TGCGCCAGCAGTTTCTTCACCGGGACAGGGAATGGCTACACCTTC.

DNA of the CDR3: TGTGCCAGCAGCCCCTGGGTCGACCGGGAGACCCAGTACTTC. Its protein is CASSPWVDRETQYF. The chain recombines TRBV7-8 with TRBJ2-5; D gene ambiguous. Trimming took off 5 bases at V and 5 bases at J, with 15 bases between the two ends. From germline, CDR1 is SGHVS and CDR2 FQNEAQ. This CDR3 has 14 residues.

This clonotype was found a few times. The chain is built from TRBV20-1 and TRBJ1-3; D is unclear. CDR3 length: 15 amino acids. The V gene lost 6 bases and the J gene lost 0 bases, with 15 bases spanning the gap. The V gene's germline CDR1 is DFQATT and CDR2 SNEGSKA (reference sequence). In DNA form, the CDR3 reads TGCAGTGCCGCTCTTTCCTGGGACTCTGGAAACACCATATATTTT. Translating gives CSAALSWDSGNTIYF.

V is TRBV29-1 and J is TRBJ1-4, with 11 bases fitting TRBD1. J was trimmed by 3 bases and V by 6 bases; bases with no gene match: 3. Germline V lookup: CDR1 SQVTM, CDR2 ANQGSEA. The CDR3 consists of 14 residues. The CDR3 coding sequence is TGCAGCGTGCTGGGACAGGGGGCTAATGAAAAACTGTTTTTT. It specifies CSVLGQGANEKLFF.

The V call is TRBV13, the J call TRBJ2-7; TRBD2 is a possible D gene (6 bases). CDR3 size: 14 residues. The V gene's germline CDR1 is PRHDT and CDR2 FYEKMQ (reference sequence). Trimming removed 4 bases from V and 5 bases from J, with 15 bases in between. CDR3 region: CASSSGLVVHEQYF. The CDR3 nucleotides read TGTGCCAGCAGCTCGGGACTCGTAGTACACGAGCAGTACTTC.

This clonotype was counted ten times or more. The chain combines TRBV12-3 or TRBV12-4 with TRBJ1-3; D is uncertain. This CDR3 is built from 12 residues. Trimming left V 7 bases short and J 4 bases short, with 8 bases between. This chain's CDR3 is CASTPAGNTIYF. Here the CDR3 DNA reads TGTGCCAGCACCCCCGCAGGAAACACCATATATTTT.

The genes are TRBV11-2 and TRBJ2-2; the D gene is possibly TRBD2 (6 bases). There are 16 residues in the CDR3. Germline lookup yields CDR1 SGHAT and CDR2 FQNNGV. Trimming cost V 4 bases and J 2 bases, with 14 bases left between them. The CDR3 DNA sequence: TGTGCCAGCAGCTCGCTCGGGGGAACCAACACCGGGGAGCTGTTTTTT. It translates to CASSSLGGTNTGELFF.

This rearrangement joins TRBV12-3 or TRBV12-4 to TRBJ1-1; maybe TRBD1 (5 bases). The CDR3 is made up of 15 amino acids. V was cut by 5 bases and J by 3 bases, with 16 bases left in between. The DNA of the CDR3 is TGTGCCAGCAGTCCTCCGGTAAGGGGTCACACTGAAGCTTTCTTT. This codes for CASSPPVRGHTEAFF.

In this sample, this clonotype turned up many times. CDR3 DNA: TGTGCCACCAGCAGAGGAAGCGGGCGTGATGAAAAACTGTTTTTT. It codes for CATSRGSGRDEKLFF. V usage is TRBV15 and J usage is TRBJ1-4; D gene uncertain. Germline assignment: CDR1 LNHNV and CDR2 YYDKDF (reference sequence). V lost 1 base, J lost 6 bases, and 12 bases lay in between. This CDR3 is 15 amino acids long.

This chain links TRBV29-1 with TRBJ1-1; tentative D call: TRBD1 (6 bases). This CDR3 is built from 12 residues. Looked up from germline, CDR1 is SQVTM and CDR2 is ANQGSEA. The V end lost 6 bases, the J end lost 4 bases, and 12 bases lay between the germline ends. The CDR3 protein is CSVKDSSTEAFF. The CDR3 DNA reads as TGCAGCGTGAAGGACAGTAGCACTGAAGCTTTCTTT.

This rearrangement joins TRBV25-1 to TRBJ1-6, with TRBD1 as a possible D gene (6 bases). Germline V gene data show CDR1 as MGHDK and CDR2 as SYGVNS. The CDR3 totals 14 residues. The CDR3 DNA sequence: TGTGCTAGAGGCAGGGGAAGTTATAATTCACCCCTCCACTTT. Translated, it gives CARGRGSYNSPLHF.

This clonotype occurred a few times. J is TRBJ2-7 and V is TRBV7-8; 8 nucleotides align to TRBD2. Germline V lookup: CDR1 SGHVS, CDR2 FQNEAQ. Trimming removed 6 bases from V and 5 bases from J; junction bases left unmatched: 15. The CDR3 runs to 16 residues. CDR3 amino acids: CASSLDTSGRRHEQYF. The CDR3 nucleotides read TGTGCCAGCAGTCTAGATACCAGCGGGAGAAGGCACGAGCAGTACTTC.

This clonotype appeared many times. The rearrangement uses TRBV10-3 and TRBJ2-5, with TRBD1 identical over 8 bases. CDR1 and CDR2 (germline): ENHRY, SYGVKD. The CDR3 runs 13 residues. The junction had 3 bases not matched to a gene; V was cut back by 6 bases and J by 3 bases. The CDR3 reads CAIRLTGEETQYF. DNA for the CDR3: TGTGCCATCAGGCTGACAGGGGAAGAGACCCAGTACTTC.

This clonotype was observed many times. The V call is TRBV2, the J call TRBJ1-5; D might be TRBD1 (6 bases). Germline V gene lookup returns CDR1 SNHLY and CDR2 FYNNEI. The V end was cut by 7 bases, the J end by 4 bases, with 11 bases between. The CDR3 has 13 residues. This CDR3 is CASNGRGNQPQHF. The CDR3 DNA reads TGTGCCAGCAACGGCAGGGGAAATCAGCCCCAGCATTTT.

This clonotype has at least ten counts. This chain joins TRBV19 and TRBJ2-7, with D perhaps TRBD1 (5 bases). This CDR3 comprises 14 residues. Trimming took off 1 base at V and 1 base at J, with 8 bases between the two ends. The V gene's germline CDR1 is LNHDA and CDR2 SQIVND (reference sequence). CDR3 sequence reads: CASSIAGKSYEQYF. CDR3 bases: TGTGCCAGTAGTATAGCAGGGAAGTCCTACGAGCAGTACTTC.

Many counts were recorded for this clonotype. V is TRBV19 and J is TRBJ1-2; 9 bases align to TRBD1. This CDR3 has 14 residues. V trimming: 3 bases; J trimming: 3 bases; junction bases outside the gene matches: 2. Germline V gives CDR1 LNHDA, CDR2 SQIVND (reference sequence). CDR3 residues: CASSMGQGHYGYTF. In DNA, the CDR3 is TGTGCCAGTAGTATGGGACAGGGTCACTATGGCTACACCTTC. Full variable domain (missing parts from reference TRBV19 and TRBJ1-2): DGGITQSPKYLFRKEGQNVTLSCEQNLNHDAMYWYRQDPGQGLRLIYYSQIVNDFQKGDIAEGYSVSREKKESFPLTVTSAQKNPTAFYLCASSMGQGHYGYTFGSGTRLTVV.

The chain combines TRBV11-1 with TRBJ1-6, with a weak D call TRBD1 (6 bases). Germline V lookup: CDR1 SGHAT, CDR2 FQDESV (reference sequence). V shed 5 bases and J shed 8 bases, with 13 bases lying between them. This CDR3 has 14 amino acids. CDR3 sequence reads: CASSAGQQDSPLHF. The CDR3 DNA reads as TGTGCCAGCAGCGCCGGACAGCAGGATTCACCCCTCCACTTT.

CDR3 loop: CASSLERGHEAFF. CDR3 nucleotides: TGTGCCAGCAGCTTAGAGAGGGGGCATGAAGCTTTCTTT. The chain joins TRBV7-2 to TRBJ1-1; 7 nucleotides match TRBD1. Germline V lookup: CDR1 SGHTA, CDR2 FQGNSA. The length of the CDR3 is 13 residues. The trim removed 1 base at V and 7 bases at J, leaving 3 bases unmatched.

In its sample, this clonotype was seen many times. This sequence joins TRBV15 and TRBJ2-7; 8 nucleotides align to TRBD1. The CDR3 spans 15 residues. V lost 1 base to trimming and J lost 3 bases; unmatched junction nucleotides: 5. The V gene's germline CDR1 is LNHNV and CDR2 YYDKDF (reference sequence). CDR3 bases: TGTGCCACCAGCAGAGTCGCAGGGGGCCTCTACGAGCAGTACTTC. Its protein is CATSRVAGGLYEQYF.

J is TRBJ2-5 and V is TRBV9, with D maybe TRBD1 (6 bases). Trimming cost V 2 bases and J 3 bases, with 8 bases left between them. The CDR3 spans 13 residues. Germline CDR1 SGDLS, CDR2 YYNGEE. Here the CDR3 DNA reads TGTGCCAGCAGCGTTCGGACAGAAGAGACCCAGTACTTC. Protein sequence: CASSVRTEETQYF.

In this sample, this clonotype turned up a few times. This chain connects TRBV20-1 to TRBJ2-7; 9 bases are a match to TRBD2. The CDR3 covers 14 residues. Looked up from germline, CDR1 is DFQATT and CDR2 is SNEGSKA (reference sequence). The junction had 9 bases not matched to a gene; V was cut back by 5 bases and J by 4 bases. The CDR3 DNA reads TGCAGTGCTGCGGGACTAGCTGCCGCGTACGAGCAGTACTTC. Its protein product is CSAAGLAAAYEQYF.

This clonotype was counted once. This may be a read error: a much more frequent sequence differs by one nucleotide. In this CDR3 the conserved last residue, phenylalanine or tryptophan, is missing, so a read error is likely. This chain joins TRBV10-3 and TRBJ1-6; D might be TRBD1 (5 bases). With 2 bases removed from V and 5 bases from J, the gap between germline ends came to 19 bases. Germline CDR1 reads ENHRY; CDR2 reads SYGVKD. This CDR3 has 18 amino acids. The CDR3: CAISELEVPRENNSPLHL. CDR3 sequence (DNA): TGTGCCATCAGTGAGCTCGAAGTCCCCAGGGAGAATAATTCACCCCTCCACCTT.